One TCR beta chain is described in this entry. The specificity of this receptor is unknown. Base-call qualities are not available, and no considerably larger clone is one nucleotide away. The CDR3 goes from the cysteine to the phenylalanine over 16 residues. Solely the CDR3 DNA is kept, with 48 bases framed from the first base. As encoded in the germline V gene, CDR1 is SGHRS while CDR2 is YFSETQ. V sheds 1 base and J sheds 1 base, leaving 14 bases between their ends. TCRbeta CDR3 regions were amplified from genomic DNA using the immunoSEQ Assay, a bias-controlled multiplex PCR. On the authors' methods: Nucleated cell counts per sample were estimated from amplification of reference gene primers within the assay. To quantify the absolute abundance of each unique TCRbeta CDR3 rearrangement, sequence reads were collapsed and filtered. For each sample, productive Simpson clonality was calculated as the square root of Simpson's diversity index over productive rearrangements. TCRdb provides this immuneACCESS table in a form limited to in-frame rearrangements. Some clones are lacking; in checked studies, under half of them reflect an unresolved V gene, and why the rest are absent is not known. Clone size and the V and J calls come from that table; the DNA yielded D and trimming. Across this sample there are around 270,000 clones, with about 87% seen only once. The ten largest clones add up to about 2.9% of the sample.

Enrolling through a virtual design, the prospective study's participants ranged in age from roughly 18 to 95 years and lived across approximately 25 United States geographic areas. To assign participants to cohorts, the prospective study relied on clinical history that participants themselves reported in a screening survey and a study questionnaire. Exposed participants were defined as having been in contact with someone with a PCR-confirmed or clinician-diagnosed COVID-19 case within 2 weeks of study entry. In the prospective study, whole blood, serum and a nasopharyngeal or oropharyngeal swab were collected from each participant by mobile phlebotomists. Over a roughly 2-month period, participants in the prospective study had the option of providing additional blood draws and questionnaires. Prospective study blood samples were shipped either frozen or at room temperature before DNA extraction.

The source of the sample is a study of blood T cell repertoires in COVID-19 (dated by TCRdb to the early 2020s). In the study overall: Collaborator samples came from the United States, Italy and Spain and covered acute and convalescent phases of COVID-19. The material from the prospective study consisted of cDNA or gDNA derived from T cells, B-cell-depleted T cells, or PBMCs. The repertoires were released in a freely available public database intended as a resource for research on the immune response to SARS-CoV-2. Where available, HLA class I and class II types were taken from metadata supplied by the sample provider and were not determined by assay-based typing. Subjects who had been exposed to COVID-19, were actively infected with it, or had recovered from it provided the deeply sampled blood TCRbeta repertoires that made up the dataset. A de-identified subject ID, COVID-19 status, age in years and sex were almost always included in the sample metadata. The samples were drawn from two sources: the first 160 participants of the ongoing ImmuneRACE study, and 1,000 to 1,500 subjects contributed by 6 global collaborators.

General conclusions and limits of the study: The quantity of clinical and demographic metadata differed by source and by participant and was supplied without curation.

This TCR was sampled from a woman aged 35 to 49 who had been exposed to COVID-19. The sample was PBMCs or T cells enriched from blood (not recorded which). The V and J genes are TRBV5-1 and TRBJ2-5; no D gene is confidently identified. The sequenced DNA is TGCGCCAGCAGCTTGTCGGCGGCCCCATTCCAAGAGACCCAGTACTTC. It is translated as CASSLSAAPFQETQYF.